The 16 T cell receptor beta chains below all came from one sample that was sequenced in a study of T cells in tuberculosis (dated by TCRdb to 2017 to 2018). The library was obtained by the immunoSEQ multiplex PCR assay. This is the immuneACCESS table as TCRdb keeps it, with only in-frame sequences that have V and J called. A part of the clones is gone; compared with another copy, unresolved V genes explain less than half, and the rest is unexplained. The sample yields nearly 35,000 clones; approximately 90% were counted once. 2% to 2.5% of the sample is taken by the ten largest. Sequencing was carried out using PBMCs. The receptors here all came from a donor aged 10-29 years with latent tuberculosis or without tuberculosis infection.

The rearrangement links TRBV7-3 to TRBJ2-5, with TRBD2 identical over 9 bases. Per germline, CDR1 SGHTA and CDR2 FQGTGA. There are 15 residues in the CDR3. V lost 2 bases, J lost 1 base, and 2 bases stayed unmatched. In DNA, the CDR3 is TGTGCCAGCAGCTTAGGGACTAGCCCCCAAGAGACCCAGTACTTC. Amino acid sequence: CASSLGTSPQETQYF.

This chain joins TRBV11-2 and TRBJ2-1; 8 bases line up with TRBD1. The germline CDR1 and CDR2 sequences are SGHAT and FQNNGV. The CDR3 extends over 15 amino acids. Trimming removed 5 bases from V and 2 bases from J; junction bases left unmatched: 5. The CDR3 sequence is CASSPGTGAYNEQFF. The DNA for the CDR3 is TGTGCCAGCAGCCCCGGGACAGGCGCCTACAATGAGCAGTTCTTC.

This rearrangement joins TRBV28 to TRBJ2-7, with 13 positions matching TRBD2. V dropped 11 bases and J dropped 2; count of bases not matched to a gene: 15. The length of the CDR3 is 17 residues. Per germline, CDR1 MDHEN and CDR2 SYDVKM. The CDR3 protein is CASQGTSGIYKPYEQYF. The CDR3 DNA reads TGTGCCTCTCAAGGGACTAGCGGGATCTACAAGCCCTACGAGCAGTACTTC.

Turning to this clone: Sequence at one end of the junction differs from germline and may be a read error. This rearrangement joins TRBV5-4 to TRBJ2-7; tentatively, D is TRBD2 (6 bases). The CDR3 totals 12 residues. Germline CDR1 and CDR2: SGHNT and YYREEE (reference sequence). The CDR3 spells CASSLDYYEQHF. In DNA, the CDR3 is TGTGCCAGCAGCCTGGACTACTACGAGCAGCACTTC.

The J gene is TRBJ2-7, the V gene TRBV18; TRBD1 is a possible D gene (6 bases). The CDR3 is 16 residues long. Trimming took 0 bases from V and 2 from J, leaving 14 bases between them. Per the germline V gene, CDR1 is KGHSH and CDR2 is LQKENI. In DNA, the CDR3 is TGTGCCAGCTCACCACCTCAATTGACAGGCACCTACGAGCAGTACTTC. Encoded protein: CASSPPQLTGTYEQYF.

The rearrangement uses TRBV5-4 and TRBJ2-7; 8 bases fit TRBD2. V was clipped by 0 bases and J by 0 bases; unmatched bases: 8. The CDR3 covers 17 residues. CDR1 is SGHNT and CDR2 is YYREEE in the germline V gene (reference sequence). CDR3: CASSLGGGGGISYEQYF. The CDR3 nucleotides are TGTGCCAGCAGCTTGGGAGGCGGCGGGGGGATCTCCTACGAGCAGTACTTC.

This clone was recorded once. The gene calls are TRBV16 and TRBJ2-7, with D tentatively TRBD1 (6 bases). The CDR3 loop spans 16 amino acids. V lost 5 bases and J lost 6, with 23 bases in between. From germline, CDR1 is KGHSY and CDR2 FQNENV. CDR3 in DNA: TGTGCCAGCAGCAGAATCCCAACCGCGACAGGCGGCGAGCAGTACTTC. Protein: CASSRIPTATGGEQYF.

CDR3: CSVVKGEGYGYTF. Written as DNA, the CDR3 is TGCAGCGTTGTGAAGGGGGAAGGCTATGGCTACACCTTC. The V call is TRBV29-1, the J call TRBJ1-2, with D possibly TRBD1 on 6 matching bases. The CDR3 is made up of 13 amino acids. Trimming pared 4 bases from V and 4 bases from J, leaving 13 bases between. Germline-derived CDR1 and CDR2 are SQVTM and ANQGSEA.

J is TRBJ1-1 and V is TRBV7-9; a weak D match, TRBD1 (6 bases). Germline-derived CDR1 and CDR2 are SEHNR and FQNEAQ (reference sequence). The CDR3 has 19 residues. Trimming shortened V by 5 bases and J by 6 bases, and 31 bases separated the two germline ends. The CDR3 nucleotides are TGTGCCAGCAGCCCCTCGGTCCTTGCCACAGGGTTTCGGATCGCTGAAGCTTTCTTT. It codes for CASSPSVLATGFRIAEAFF.

This clone was found once. V and J are TRBV6-1 and TRBJ2-1; D perhaps matches TRBD1 (7 bases). Trimming left V 4 bases short and J 3 bases short, with 16 bases between. In germline, CDR1 is MNHNS, CDR2 SASEGT. The CDR3 contains 16 residues. CDR3 bases: TGTGCCAGCAGTGGGAACAGGGGAGCGGGCTACAATGAGCAGTTCTTC. This sequence encodes CASSGNRGAGYNEQFF.

The chain couples TRBV19 to TRBJ1-1; TRBD1 matches 8 bases. This CDR3 comprises 16 residues. The ends lost 7 bases at V and 4 bases at J; junction bases unmatched: 14. Germline CDR1 LNHDA, CDR2 SQIVND (reference sequence). The CDR3 DNA follows: TGTGCCAGTAATTATATAGGGACAGGTGTGGGCACTGAAGCTTTCTTT. Residues: CASNYIGTGVGTEAFF.

The chain employs TRBV10-2 and TRBJ1-1; TRBD1 matches at 9 bases. This CDR3 spans 13 amino acids. V gave up 6 bases and J gave up 4 bases; unmatched junction bases: 3. Germline V gene sequence: CDR1 WSHSY, CDR2 SAAADI. The chain's CDR3 is CASRQGAGTEAFF. The CDR3 nucleotides are TGCGCCAGCAGACAGGGGGCTGGCACTGAAGCTTTCTTT.

This chain uses TRBV19 with TRBJ2-3, with D maybe TRBD1 (7 bases). This CDR3 region has 15 residues. V shed 5 bases and J shed 0 bases, with 12 bases lying between them. Germline V gene sequence: CDR1 LNHDA, CDR2 SQIVND (reference sequence). Here the CDR3 DNA reads TGTGCCAGTAGTTGGTCAGGGGGGAGCACAGATACGCAGTATTTT. Its translation: CASSWSGGSTDTQYF.

The J gene is TRBJ1-4, the V gene TRBV7-9; D ambiguous. Trimming cost V 5 bases and J 14 bases, with 15 bases left between them. Germline CDR1 SEHNR, CDR2 FQNEAQ (reference sequence). This CDR3 has 12 residues. CDR3 amino acids: CASSQIYIFLFF. CDR3 in DNA: TGTGCCAGCAGCCAAATTTACATTTTTCTGTTTTTT.

This chain links TRBV18 with TRBJ2-3; D possibly corresponds to TRBD2 (6 bases). The V end lost 4 bases, the J end lost 1 base, and 9 bases lay between the germline ends. The CDR3 loop spans 14 amino acids. Germline V gene lookup returns CDR1 KGHSH and CDR2 LQKENI. Here the CDR3 reads CASSQEGRTDTQYF. In DNA form, the CDR3 reads TGTGCCAGCTCACAGGAGGGGCGCACAGATACGCAGTATTTT.

The J gene is TRBJ2-7, the V gene TRBV5-1; 8 bases line up with TRBD1. The CDR3 runs to 22 residues. V lost 4 bases to trimming and J lost 1 base; unmatched junction nucleotides: 28. The germline CDR1 and CDR2 sequences are SGHRS and YFSETQ. The CDR3 DNA reads as TGCGCCAGCAGCCGGGACAGGCCGGATCGGGGAAGTCCAAGAGTTTTTTCCTACGAGCAGTACTTC. Translation: CASSRDRPDRGSPRVFSYEQYF.